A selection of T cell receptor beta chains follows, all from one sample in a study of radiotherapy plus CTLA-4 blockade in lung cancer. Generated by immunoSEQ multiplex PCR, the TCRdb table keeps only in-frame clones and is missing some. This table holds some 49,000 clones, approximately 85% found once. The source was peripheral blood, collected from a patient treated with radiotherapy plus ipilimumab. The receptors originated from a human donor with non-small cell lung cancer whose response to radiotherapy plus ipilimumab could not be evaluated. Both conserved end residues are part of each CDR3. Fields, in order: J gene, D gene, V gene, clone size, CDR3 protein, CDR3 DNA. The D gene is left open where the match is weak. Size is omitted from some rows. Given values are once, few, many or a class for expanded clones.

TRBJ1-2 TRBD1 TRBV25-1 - CASRGDRLYGYTF TGTGCCAGCAGGGGGGACAGACTCTATGGCTACACCTTC
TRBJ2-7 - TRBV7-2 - CASSSWDKRGYEQYF TGTGCCAGCAGCTCCTGGGACAAAAGAGGGTACGAGCAGTACTTC
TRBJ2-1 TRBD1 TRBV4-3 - CASSQGQTNEQFF TGCGCCAGCAGCCAGGGACAGACCAATGAGCAGTTCTTC
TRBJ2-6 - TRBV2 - CASTGERTNVLTF TGTGCCAGCACGGGGGAAAGAACCAACGTCCTGACTTTC
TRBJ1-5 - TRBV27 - CASKGGVRGWEPQHF TGTGCCAGCAAGGGCGGGGTACGGGGTTGGGAGCCCCAGCATTTT
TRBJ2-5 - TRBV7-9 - CASSFIGEAQYF TGTGCCAGCAGCTTTATCGGGGAGGCCCAGTACTTC
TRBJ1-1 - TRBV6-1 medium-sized CASFSRPPEAFF TGTGCCAGTTTTTCCAGGCCGCCGGAAGCTTTCTTT
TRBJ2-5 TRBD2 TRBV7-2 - CASSFGLSSGTSSQETQYF TGTGCCAGCAGCTTCGGTCTAAGTAGCGGGACCTCTTCACAAGAGACCCAGTACTTC
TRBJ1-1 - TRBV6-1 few CASSESTVNTEAFF TGTGCCAGCAGTGAATCTACAGTGAACACTGAAGCTTTCTTT
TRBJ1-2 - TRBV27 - CASSLGGYSYGYTF TGTGCCAGCAGTTTAGGGGGGTACTCCTATGGCTACACCTTC
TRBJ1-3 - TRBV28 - CASRRAADLLSGNTIYF TGTGCCAGCAGACGAGCGGCAGATCTACTCTCTGGAAACACCATATATTTT
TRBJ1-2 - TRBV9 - CASSVGQLPNYGYTF TGTGCCAGCAGCGTCGGACAGCTCCCTAACTATGGCTACACCTTC
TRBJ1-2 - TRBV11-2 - CASSLAPGTYYGYTF TGTGCCAGCAGCTTAGCTCCAGGGACTTACTATGGCTACACCTTC
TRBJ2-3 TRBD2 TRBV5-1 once CASLAGSRTDTQYF TGCGCCAGTTTAGCGGGATCGAGGACAGATACGCAGTATTTT
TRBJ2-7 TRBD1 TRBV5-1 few CASSRNAGQGINEQYF TGCGCCAGCAGCCGTAACGCGGGACAGGGGATTAACGAGCAGTACTTC
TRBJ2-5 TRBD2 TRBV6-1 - CASSEIREGETQYF TGTGCCAGCAGTGAAATCAGGGAGGGAGAGACCCAGTACTTC
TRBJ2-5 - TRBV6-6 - CASTLRGAGRETQYF TGTGCCAGCACTCTCCGGGGAGCAGGGAGGGAGACCCAGTACTTC
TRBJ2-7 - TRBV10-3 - CAISESAEQYF TGTGCCATCAGTGAGTCGGCCGAGCAGTACTTC
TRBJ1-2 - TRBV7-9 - CASSLALGGAGYGYTF TGTGCCAGCAGCTTAGCGCTTGGAGGGGCAGGCTATGGCTACACCTTC
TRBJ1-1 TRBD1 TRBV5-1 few CASSQDTTGGMTEAFF TGCGCCAGCAGCCAAGATACGACAGGGGGCATGACTGAAGCTTTCTTT
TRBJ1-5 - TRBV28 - CASSFPKSQGISNQPQHF TGTGCCAGCAGTTTTCCTAAATCACAGGGAATCAGCAATCAGCCCCAGCATTTT
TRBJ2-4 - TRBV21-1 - CASSGQGFGEGLSAKNIQYF TGTGCCAGCAGCGGTCAGGGGTTCGGCGAGGGATTATCAGCCAAAAACATTCAGTACTTC
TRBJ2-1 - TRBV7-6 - CASSFGGGNEQFF TGTGCCAGCAGCTTTGGCGGTGGGAATGAGCAGTTCTTC
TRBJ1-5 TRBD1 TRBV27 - CASGDRGYQPQHF TGTGCCAGCGGGGACAGGGGGTATCAGCCCCAGCATTTT
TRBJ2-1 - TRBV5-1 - CASSLDPTRNNNEQFF TGCGCCAGCAGCTTGGATCCGACTAGGAACAACAATGAGCAGTTCTTC
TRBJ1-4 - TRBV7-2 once CASSLLAGPNEKLFF TGTGCCAGCAGCTTGTTGGCGGGTCCTAATGAAAAACTGTTTTTT
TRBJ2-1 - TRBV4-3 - CASSQEPVGREQFF TGCGCCAGCAGCCAAGAACCGGTCGGGAGAGAGCAGTTCTTC
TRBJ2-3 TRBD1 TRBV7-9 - CASSGTGQRTDTQYF TGTGCCAGCAGTGGGACAGGTCAACGTACAGATACGCAGTATTTT
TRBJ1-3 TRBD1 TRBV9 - CASSEQGSGDTIYF TGTGCCAGCAGCGAACAGGGGAGTGGAGACACCATATATTTT
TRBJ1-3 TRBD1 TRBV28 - CASRFLGQGHFSGNTIYF TGTGCCAGCAGGTTTTTGGGACAGGGCCATTTCTCTGGAAACACCATATATTTT
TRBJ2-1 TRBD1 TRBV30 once CAWSGTGNNEQFF TGTGCCTGGAGTGGGACAGGGAACAATGAGCAGTTCTTC
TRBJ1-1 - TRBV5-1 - CASSLIAGYNTEAFF TGCGCCAGCAGCTTGATAGCGGGATATAACACTGAAGCTTTCTTT
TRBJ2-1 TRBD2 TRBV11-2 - CASSLNPAGGDEQFF TGTGCCAGCAGCTTAAATCCAGCGGGGGGAGATGAGCAGTTCTTC
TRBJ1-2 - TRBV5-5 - CASSLDIGSQGFGYTF TGTGCCAGCAGCTTGGACATCGGCTCACAGGGTTTTGGCTACACCTTC
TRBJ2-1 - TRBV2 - CASSYHLNNEQFF TGTGCCAGCAGCTACCACTTGAACAATGAGCAGTTCTTC
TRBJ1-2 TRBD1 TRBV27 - CASSPYVRTGGYTF TGTGCCAGCAGCCCCTACGTTAGGACAGGCGGCTACACCTTC
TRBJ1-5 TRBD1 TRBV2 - CASSGQGANQPQHF TGTGCCAGCAGCGGACAGGGGGCGAATCAGCCCCAGCATTTT
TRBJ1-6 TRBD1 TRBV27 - CASRTGALYNSPLHF TGTGCCAGCAGGACAGGGGCTCTTTATAATTCACCCCTCCACTTT
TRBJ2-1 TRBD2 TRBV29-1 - CSVLAGSSYNEQFF TGCAGCGTGTTAGCGGGGAGCTCCTACAATGAGCAGTTCTTC
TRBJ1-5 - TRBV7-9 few CASSLGGSSNQPQHF TGTGCCAGCAGCTTAGGAGGGTCTAGCAATCAGCCCCAGCATTTT
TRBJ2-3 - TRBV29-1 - CSVVADTDTQYF TGCAGCGTTGTGGCGGACACAGATACGCAGTATTTT
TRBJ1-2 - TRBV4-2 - CASSQEGVYGYTF TGTGCCAGCAGCCAAGAGGGAGTCTATGGCTACACCTTC
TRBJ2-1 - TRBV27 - CASSPTSSAYNEQFF TGTGCCAGCAGTCCTACCTCTAGCGCCTACAATGAGCAGTTCTTC
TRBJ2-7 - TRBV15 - CATSRGPTGVSYEQYF TGTGCCACCAGCAGGGGACCGACAGGCGTTTCCTACGAGCAGTACTTC
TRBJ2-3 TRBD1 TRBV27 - CASRLQGADTQYF TGTGCCAGCAGGCTCCAGGGGGCAGATACGCAGTATTTT
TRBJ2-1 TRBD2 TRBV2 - CASRSGTSGRNEQFF TGTGCCAGCAGAAGCGGGACTAGCGGAAGGAATGAGCAGTTCTTC
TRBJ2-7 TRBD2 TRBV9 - CASSVTAGVGEQYF TGTGCCAGCAGCGTAACGGCGGGAGTAGGCGAGCAGTACTTC
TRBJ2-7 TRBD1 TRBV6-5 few CASRPGQGAGEQYF TGTGCCAGCAGACCGGGACAGGGGGCTGGCGAGCAGTACTTC
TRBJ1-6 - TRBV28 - CASSLSRDIGLNSPLHF TGTGCCAGCAGCTTATCCCGGGACATTGGCCTAAATTCACCCCTCCACTTT
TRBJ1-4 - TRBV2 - CASSEAHRVWEKLFF TGTGCCAGCAGTGAAGCTCACAGGGTATGGGAAAAACTGTTTTTT
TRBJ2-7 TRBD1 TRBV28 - CASSPRQGSSYEQYF TGTGCCAGCAGTCCTAGACAGGGAAGCTCCTACGAGCAGTACTTC
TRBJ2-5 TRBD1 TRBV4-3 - CASSQVLATGGPETQYF TGCGCCAGCAGCCAAGTTCTCGCGACAGGGGGCCCCGAGACCCAGTACTTC
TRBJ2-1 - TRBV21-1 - CASSKARGTSGNSQTYNEQFF TGTGCCAGCAGCAAAGCTCGGGGGACTAGCGGGAATAGCCAAACCTACAATGAGCAGTTCTTC
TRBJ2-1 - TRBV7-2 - CASSLGGASYNEQFF TGTGCCAGCAGCTTAGGCGGGGCTTCCTACAATGAGCAGTTCTTC
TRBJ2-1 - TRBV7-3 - CASSPGLHLRNEQFF TGTGCCAGCAGCCCGGGACTTCACCTGAGAAATGAGCAGTTCTTC